This T cell receptor (beta chain) emerged from a study of blood T cells in healthy people across ages. Combining a sample-barcoded 5' primer with a J-beta primer mix, a second PCR ran for about 6 to 11 cycles. TCRdb used MiXCR to reprocess the 5' RACE reads, holding one entry per CDR3 protein. The table has some 900,000 distinct CDR3 sequences, around 48% seen once. The V gene end was trimmed by 5 bases and the J gene end by 11 bases; junction bases not matched to a gene: 14. The CDR3 has 14 residues. Germline V gene lookup returns CDR1 SGHRS and CDR2 YFSETQ. Russia was home to the donors, healthy Caucasian individuals aged roughly 6 to 100.

This clonotype originated in a man aged 30-40 years in good health. The sequencing sample was made of blood. The gene calls are TRBV5-1 and TRBJ2-5; 8 bases are a match to TRBD2. CDR3 DNA sequence: TGCGCCAGCAGTCCGACTAGCGCTAACAATGGGCAGTACTTC. Translation: CASSPTSANNGQYF.